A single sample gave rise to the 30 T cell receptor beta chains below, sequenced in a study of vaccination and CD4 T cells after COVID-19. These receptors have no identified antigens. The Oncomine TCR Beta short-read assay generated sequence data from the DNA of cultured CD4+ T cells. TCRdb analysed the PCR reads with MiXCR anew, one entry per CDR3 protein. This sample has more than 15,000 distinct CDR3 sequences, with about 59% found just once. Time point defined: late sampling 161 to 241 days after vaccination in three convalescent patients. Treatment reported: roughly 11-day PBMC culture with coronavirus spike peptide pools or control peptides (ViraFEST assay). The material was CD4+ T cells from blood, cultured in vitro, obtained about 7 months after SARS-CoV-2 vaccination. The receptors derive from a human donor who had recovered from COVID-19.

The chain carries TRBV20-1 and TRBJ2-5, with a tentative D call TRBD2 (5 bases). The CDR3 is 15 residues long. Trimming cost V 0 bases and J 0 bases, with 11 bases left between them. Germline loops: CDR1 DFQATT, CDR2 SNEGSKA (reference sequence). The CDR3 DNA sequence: TGCAGTGCTAGAGAGGGAGACTGGTACCAAGAGACCCAGTACTTC. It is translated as CSAREGDWYQETQYF.

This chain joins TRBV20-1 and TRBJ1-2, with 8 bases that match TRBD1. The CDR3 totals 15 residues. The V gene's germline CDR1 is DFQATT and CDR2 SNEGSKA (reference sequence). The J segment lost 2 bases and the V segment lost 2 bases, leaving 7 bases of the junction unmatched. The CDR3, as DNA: TGCAGTGCTAGACGACAGGGGCTGGTGAACTATGGCTACACCTTC. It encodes CSARRQGLVNYGYTF.

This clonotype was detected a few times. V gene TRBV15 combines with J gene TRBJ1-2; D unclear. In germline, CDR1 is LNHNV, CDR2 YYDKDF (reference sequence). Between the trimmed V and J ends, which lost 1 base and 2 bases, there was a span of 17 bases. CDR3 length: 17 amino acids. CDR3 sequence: CATSRVSLGTQNYGYTF. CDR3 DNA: TGTGCCACCAGCAGAGTAAGCTTGGGTACACAGAACTATGGCTACACCTTC.

The CDR3 loop is CSAEDRVNYGYTF. The CDR3 DNA is TGCAGTGCAGAGGACAGGGTCAACTATGGCTACACCTTC. The chain has TRBV20-1 and TRBJ1-2; the match to TRBD1 covers 8 bases. This CDR3 contains 13 residues. Per the germline V gene, CDR1 is DFQATT and CDR2 is SNEGSKA (reference sequence). V shed 6 bases and J 2 bases; nucleotides not matched to a gene: 5.

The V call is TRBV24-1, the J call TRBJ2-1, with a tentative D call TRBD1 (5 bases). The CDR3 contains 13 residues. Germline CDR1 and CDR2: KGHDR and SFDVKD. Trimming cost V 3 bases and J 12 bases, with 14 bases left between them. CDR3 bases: TGTGCCACCAGTGATCAAGGGGATGTTGGGCAGTTCTTC. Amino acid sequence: CATSDQGDVGQFF.

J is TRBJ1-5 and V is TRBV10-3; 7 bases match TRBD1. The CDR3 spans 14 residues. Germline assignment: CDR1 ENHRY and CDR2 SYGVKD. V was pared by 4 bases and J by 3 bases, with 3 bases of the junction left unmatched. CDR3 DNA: TGTGCCATCAGTGGCGGGACAGACAATCAGCCCCAGCATTTT. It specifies CAISGGTDNQPQHF.

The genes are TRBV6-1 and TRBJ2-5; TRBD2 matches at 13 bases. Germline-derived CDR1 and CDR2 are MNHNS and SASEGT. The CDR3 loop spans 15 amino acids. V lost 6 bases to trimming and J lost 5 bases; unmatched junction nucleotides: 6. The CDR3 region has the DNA TGTGCCAGCAGACCGGGACTAGCGGGGTTGGAGACCCAGTACTTC. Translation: CASRPGLAGLETQYF.

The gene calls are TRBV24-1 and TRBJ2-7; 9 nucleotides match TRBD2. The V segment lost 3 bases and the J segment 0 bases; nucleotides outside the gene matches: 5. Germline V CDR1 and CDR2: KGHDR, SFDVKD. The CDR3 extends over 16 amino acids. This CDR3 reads CATSDPAGGISYEQYF. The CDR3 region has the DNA TGTGCCACCAGTGATCCTGCGGGGGGGATCTCCTACGAGCAGTACTTC.

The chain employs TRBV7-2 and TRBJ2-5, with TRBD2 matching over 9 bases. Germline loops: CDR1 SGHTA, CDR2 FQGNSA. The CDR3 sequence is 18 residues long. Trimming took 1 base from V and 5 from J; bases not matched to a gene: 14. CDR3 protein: CASSLGGGGGGGMETQYF. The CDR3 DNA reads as TGTGCCAGCAGCTTAGGAGGGGGCGGGGGGGGTGGTATGGAGACCCAGTACTTC. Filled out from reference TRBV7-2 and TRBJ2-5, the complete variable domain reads GAGVSQSPSNKVTEKGKDVELRCDPISGHTALYWYRQSLGQGLEFLIYFQGNSAPDKSGLPSDRFSAERTGGSVSTLTIQRTQQEDSAVYLCASSLGGGGGGGMETQYFGPGTRLLVL.

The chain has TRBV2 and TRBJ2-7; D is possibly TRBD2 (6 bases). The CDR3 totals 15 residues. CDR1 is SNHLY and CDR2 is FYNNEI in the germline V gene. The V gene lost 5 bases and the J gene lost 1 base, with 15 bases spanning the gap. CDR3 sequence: CASSRSGTLSYEQYF. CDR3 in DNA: TGTGCCAGCAGTCGGTCCGGGACTCTGTCCTACGAGCAGTACTTC.

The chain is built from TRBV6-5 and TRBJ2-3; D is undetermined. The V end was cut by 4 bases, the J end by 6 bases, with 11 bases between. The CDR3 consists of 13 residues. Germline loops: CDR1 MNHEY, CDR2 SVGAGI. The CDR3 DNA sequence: TGTGCCAGCAGTTCCATGTTATCGGATACGCAGTATTTT. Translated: CASSSMLSDTQYF.

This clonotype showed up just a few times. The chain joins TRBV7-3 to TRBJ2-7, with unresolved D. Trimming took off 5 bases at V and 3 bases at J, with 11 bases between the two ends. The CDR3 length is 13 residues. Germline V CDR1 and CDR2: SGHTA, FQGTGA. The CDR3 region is CASSPGPNYEQYF. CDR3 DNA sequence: TGTGCCAGCAGCCCAGGACCCAACTACGAGCAGTACTTC. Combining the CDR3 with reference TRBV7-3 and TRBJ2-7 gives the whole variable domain GAGVSQTPSNKVTEKGKYVELRCDPISGHTALYWYRQSLGQGPEFLIYFQGTGAADDSGLPNDRFFAVRPEGSVSTLKIQRTERGDSAVYLCASSPGPNYEQYFGPGTRLTVT.

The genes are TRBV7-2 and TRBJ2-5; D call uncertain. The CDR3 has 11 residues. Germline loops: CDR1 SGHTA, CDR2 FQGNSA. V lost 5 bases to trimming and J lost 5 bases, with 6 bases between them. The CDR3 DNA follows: TGTGCCAGCAGCGTACAGGAGACCCAGTACTTC. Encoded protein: CASSVQETQYF. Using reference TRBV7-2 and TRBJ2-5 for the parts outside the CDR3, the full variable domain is GAGVSQSPSNKVTEKGKDVELRCDPISGHTALYWYRQSLGQGLEFLIYFQGNSAPDKSGLPSDRFSAERTGGSVSTLTIQRTQQEDSAVYLCASSVQETQYFGPGTRLLVL.

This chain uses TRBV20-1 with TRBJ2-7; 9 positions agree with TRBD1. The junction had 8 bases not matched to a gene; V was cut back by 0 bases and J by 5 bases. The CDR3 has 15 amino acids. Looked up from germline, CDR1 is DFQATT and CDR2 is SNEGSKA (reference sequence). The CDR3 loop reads CSARDGTGQWNEQYF. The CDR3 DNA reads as TGCAGTGCTAGAGATGGGACAGGGCAGTGGAACGAGCAGTACTTC.

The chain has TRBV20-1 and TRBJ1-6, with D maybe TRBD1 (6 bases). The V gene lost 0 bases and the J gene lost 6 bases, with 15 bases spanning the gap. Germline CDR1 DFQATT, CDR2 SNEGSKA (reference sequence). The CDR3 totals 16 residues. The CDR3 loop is CSARDPQQGPNSPLHF. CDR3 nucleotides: TGCAGTGCTAGAGACCCACAACAGGGCCCTAATTCACCCCTCCACTTT.

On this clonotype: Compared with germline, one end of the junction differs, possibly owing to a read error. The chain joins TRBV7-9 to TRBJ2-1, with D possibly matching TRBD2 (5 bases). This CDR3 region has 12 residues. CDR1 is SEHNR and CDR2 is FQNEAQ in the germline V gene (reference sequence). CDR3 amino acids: CASSRPSGQQSF. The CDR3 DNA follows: TGTGCCAGCAGTAGACCCAGCGGCCAGCAGTCCTTC.

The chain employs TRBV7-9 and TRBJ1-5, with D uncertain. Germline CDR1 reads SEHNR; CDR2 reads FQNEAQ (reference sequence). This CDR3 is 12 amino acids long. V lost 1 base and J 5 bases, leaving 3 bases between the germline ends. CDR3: CASSLEYQPQHF. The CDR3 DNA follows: TGTGCCAGCAGCTTAGAGTATCAGCCCCAGCATTTT. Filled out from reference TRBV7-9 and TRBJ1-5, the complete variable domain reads DTGVSQNPRHKITKRGQNVTFRCDPISEHNRLYWYRQTLGQGPEFLTYFQNEAQLEKSRLLSDRFSAERPKGSFSTLEIQRTEQGDSAMYLCASSLEYQPQHFGDGTRLSIL.

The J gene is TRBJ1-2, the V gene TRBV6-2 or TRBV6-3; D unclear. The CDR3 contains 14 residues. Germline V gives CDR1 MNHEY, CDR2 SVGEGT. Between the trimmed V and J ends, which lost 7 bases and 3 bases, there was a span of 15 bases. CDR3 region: CASTRSLEYYGYTF. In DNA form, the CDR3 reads TGTGCCAGCACGCGGTCTCTCGAGTACTATGGCTACACCTTC.

The DNA of the CDR3 is TGTGCCAGCAGTGACTCCGCTCGACAGGGGGTGGTCACTGAAGCTTTCTTT. This gives the protein CASSDSARQGVVTEAFF. V usage is TRBV6-4 and J usage is TRBJ1-1; 9 bases agree with TRBD1. Per the germline V gene, CDR1 is MRHNA and CDR2 is SNTAGT. This CDR3 region has 17 residues. J was trimmed by 4 bases and V by 0 bases; bases with no gene match: 9.

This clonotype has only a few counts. For the CDR3, the DNA is TGCAGTGCTCGGCAGGAAAACCGATTCTATGGCTACACCTTC. As protein: CSARQENRFYGYTF. The J gene is TRBJ1-2, the V gene TRBV20-1; D is unresolved. V was pared by 5 bases and J by 4 bases, with 17 bases between. The CDR3 runs to 14 residues. Germline assignment: CDR1 DFQATT and CDR2 SNEGSKA (reference sequence).

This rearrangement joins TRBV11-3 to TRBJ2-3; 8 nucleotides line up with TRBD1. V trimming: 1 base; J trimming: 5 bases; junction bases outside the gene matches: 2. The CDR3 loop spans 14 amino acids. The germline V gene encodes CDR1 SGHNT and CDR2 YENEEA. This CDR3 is CASSLGTGRDTQYF. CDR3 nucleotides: TGTGCCAGCAGCTTAGGGACAGGGAGAGATACGCAGTATTTT. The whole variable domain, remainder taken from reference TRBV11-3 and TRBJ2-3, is EAGVVQSPRYKIIEKKQPVAFWCNPISGHNTLYWYLQNLGQGPELLIRYENEEAVDDSQLPKDRFSAERLKGVDSTLKIQPAELGDSAVYLCASSLGTGRDTQYFGPGTRLTVL.

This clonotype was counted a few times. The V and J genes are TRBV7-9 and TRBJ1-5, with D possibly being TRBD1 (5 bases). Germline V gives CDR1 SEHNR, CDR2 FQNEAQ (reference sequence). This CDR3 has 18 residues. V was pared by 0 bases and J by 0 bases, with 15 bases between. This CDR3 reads CASSLARNSDNSNQPQHF. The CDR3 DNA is TGTGCCAGCAGCTTAGCACGTAACTCGGACAATAGCAATCAGCCCCAGCATTTT.

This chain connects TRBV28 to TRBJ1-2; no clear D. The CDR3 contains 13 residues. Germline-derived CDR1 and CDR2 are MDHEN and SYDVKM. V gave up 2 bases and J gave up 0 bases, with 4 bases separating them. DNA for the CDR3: TGTGCCAGCAGTTTAGATGCTAACTATGGCTACACCTTC. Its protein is CASSLDANYGYTF.

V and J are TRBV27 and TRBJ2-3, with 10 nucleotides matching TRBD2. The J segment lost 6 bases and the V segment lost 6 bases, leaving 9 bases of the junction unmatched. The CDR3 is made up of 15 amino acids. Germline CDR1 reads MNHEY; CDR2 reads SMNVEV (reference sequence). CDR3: CASSLQRGGLDTQYF. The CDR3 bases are TGTGCCAGCAGCCTCCAGCGGGGGGGGCTGGATACGCAGTATTTT.

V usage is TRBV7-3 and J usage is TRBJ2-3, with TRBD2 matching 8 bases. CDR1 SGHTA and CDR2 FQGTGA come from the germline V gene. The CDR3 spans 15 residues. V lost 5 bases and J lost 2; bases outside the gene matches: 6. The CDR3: CASSRGGRSTDTQYF. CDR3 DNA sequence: TGTGCCAGCAGCCGAGGCGGGAGGTCCACAGATACGCAGTATTTT.

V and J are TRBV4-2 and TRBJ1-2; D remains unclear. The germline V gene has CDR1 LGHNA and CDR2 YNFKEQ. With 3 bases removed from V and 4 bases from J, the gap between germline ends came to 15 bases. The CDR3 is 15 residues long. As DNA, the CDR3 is TGTGCCAGCAGCCAGGTGGCACAGCTATTCTATGGCTACACCTTC. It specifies CASSQVAQLFYGYTF.

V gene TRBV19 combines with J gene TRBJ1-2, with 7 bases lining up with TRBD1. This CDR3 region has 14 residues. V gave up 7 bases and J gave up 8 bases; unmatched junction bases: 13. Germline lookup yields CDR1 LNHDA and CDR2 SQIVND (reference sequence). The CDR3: CASTDQGGTGGYTF. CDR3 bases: TGTGCCAGTACCGACCAGGGGGGCACAGGGGGCTACACCTTC.

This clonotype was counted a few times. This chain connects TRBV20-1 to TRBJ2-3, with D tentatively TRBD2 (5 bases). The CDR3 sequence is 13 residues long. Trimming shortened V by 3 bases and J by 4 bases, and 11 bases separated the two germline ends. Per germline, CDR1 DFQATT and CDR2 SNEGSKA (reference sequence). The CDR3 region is CSASGMGPDTQYF. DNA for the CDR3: TGCAGTGCTAGCGGGATGGGTCCAGATACGCAGTATTTT.

CDR3 DNA: TGTGCCAGTAGTGCGAGCCCCAGGGCCCTAAGGTCCAATGAGCAGTTCTTC. Protein product: CASSASPRALRSNEQFF. The genes are TRBV19 and TRBJ2-1; D possibly corresponds to TRBD1 (5 bases). Germline values: CDR1 LNHDA, CDR2 SQIVND (reference sequence). Trimming shortened V by 5 bases and J by 6 bases, and 23 bases separated the two germline ends. The CDR3 runs 17 residues. The full variable domain, with the rest looked up from reference TRBV19 and TRBJ2-1, is DGGITQSPKYLFRKEGQNVTLSCEQNLNHDAMYWYRQDPGQGLRLIYYSQIVNDFQKGDIAEGYSVSREKKESFPLTVTSAQKNPTAFYLCASSASPRALRSNEQFFGPGTRLTVL.

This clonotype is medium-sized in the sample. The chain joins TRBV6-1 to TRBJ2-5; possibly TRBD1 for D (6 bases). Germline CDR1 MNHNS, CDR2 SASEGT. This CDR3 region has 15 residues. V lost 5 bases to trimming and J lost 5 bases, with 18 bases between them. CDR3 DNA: TGTGCCAGCAGTCACCGACCAACAGGGTTGGAGACCCAGTACTTC. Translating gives CASSHRPTGLETQYF.